This TCR beta chain was identified in a study of T cells after yellow fever vaccination. Synthesis of TCR cDNA relied on 5'RACE template switching, which attached a universal primer site and UMIs. TCRdb fed the 5' RACE reads into MiXCR, producing one record per CDR3 protein. This table holds about 400,000 distinct CDR3 sequences, around 10% found once. The sequence derives from a man aged 18-30 years who received the YFV17D yellow fever vaccine. Material: PBMCs, obtained on the day of the first yellow fever vaccination.

DNA for the CDR3: TGCGCCAGCAGCCAAGACCGTACCACAGGGGTCCGTACGTTGGCTTTCTTT. It encodes CASSQDRTTGVRTLAFF. V and J are TRBV4-1 and TRBJ1-1, with 7 bases aligning to TRBD1. Germline V gene sequence: CDR1 MGHRA, CDR2 YSYEKL. J was trimmed by 11 bases and V by 0 bases; bases with no gene match: 18. The CDR3 sequence is 17 residues long.